This T cell receptor (beta chain) was recovered during a study of cytomegalovirus exposure and HLA in healthy donors. Study in general: Of 398 genotyped donors, more than 75% clustered with self-reported Caucasian donors.

Germline V CDR1 and CDR2: MDHEN, SYDVKM. Deletions cut 4 bases from V and 7 bases from J, with 19 bases between. The CDR3 spans 15 residues. Points on this clone: As yet, its antigen is unknown.

The study, taken as a whole, reports: An observed cluster of highly shared sequence variants was recorded as a likely sequencing artifact. Most of the CMV-associated TCR beta chains (in a later analysis) appeared to be HLA-restricted. Among TCR beta chains, those listed as cytomegalovirus-associated numbered about 160.

Primers: 60 Vbeta forward and 13 Jbeta reverse. Some clones are missing from TCRdb's copy, which holds only in-frame ones; the method was immunoSEQ multiplex PCR. The sample yields around 150,000 clones, around 80% seen once. Material: PBMCs. The rearrangement uses TRBV28 and TRBJ1-2, with a weak D call TRBD1 (6 bases). The TCR sequence derives from a girl aged 10-17 years in good health and CMV-seropositive. The CDR3 DNA reads as TGTGCCAGCAGTTCCCCACGCTGGGGGGGCTTTGGCTACACCTTC. This sequence encodes CASSSPRWGGFGYTF.